This T cell receptor beta chain emerged from a study of cytotoxic CD8 clonotypes in ibrutinib-treated CLL. Measured with immunoSEQ multiplex PCR; TCRdb has only the in-frame clones, and not every one. This table has about 97,000 clones, about 78% appearing once. CDR1 and CDR2 (germline): SNHLY, FYNNEI. V lost 8 bases, J lost 1 base, and 9 bases lay in between. The CDR3 spans 12 residues. The material was PBMCs, obtained after 12 months of ibrutinib treatment. This chain uses TRBV2 with TRBJ2-7, with a tentative D call TRBD2 (6 bases). The origin of this receptor is a human donor with chronic lymphocytic leukemia. CDR3 nucleotides: TGTGCCAGCGGGAGGATGTCCTACGAGCAGTACTTC. This codes for CASGRMSYEQYF.